This TCR beta chain was documented in a study of beta chain features in type 1 diabetes. The entirety of the isolated RNA underwent reverse transcription, so expressed TCRB transcripts were sequenced. The protocol was immunoSEQ multiplex PCR, while the TCRdb copy is restricted to in-frame clones and leaves out a portion. This table holds roughly 250,000 clones, 55% to 70% found once. Looked up from germline, CDR1 is MGHRA and CDR2 is YSYEKL. The V segment lost 6 bases and the J segment 7 bases; nucleotides outside the gene matches: 11. CDR3 length: 15 amino acids. This sequence was found in a man aged 25 to 40 in good health. The sequencing sample was made of naive CD4+ T cells from blood. The chain uses TRBV4-1 and TRBJ2-1, with 8 bases fitting TRBD2. The DNA of the CDR3 is TGCGCCAGCAGTGATCCTCGGACTAGCATGAATGAGCAGTTCTTC. Its protein is CASSDPRTSMNEQFF.